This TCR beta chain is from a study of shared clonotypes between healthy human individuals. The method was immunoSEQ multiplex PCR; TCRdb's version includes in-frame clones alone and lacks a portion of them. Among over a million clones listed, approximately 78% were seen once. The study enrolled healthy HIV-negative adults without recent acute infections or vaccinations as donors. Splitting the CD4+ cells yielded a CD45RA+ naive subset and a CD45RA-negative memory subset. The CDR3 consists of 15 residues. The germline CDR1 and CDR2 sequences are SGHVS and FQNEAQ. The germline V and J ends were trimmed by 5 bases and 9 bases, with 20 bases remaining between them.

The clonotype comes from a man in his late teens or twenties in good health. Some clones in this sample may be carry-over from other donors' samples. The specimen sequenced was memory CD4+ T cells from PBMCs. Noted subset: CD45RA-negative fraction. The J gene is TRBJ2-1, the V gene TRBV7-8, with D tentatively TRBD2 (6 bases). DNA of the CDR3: TGTGCCAGCAGCCCTATACCCGTAGGGCGGGGTGAGCAGTTCTTC. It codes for CASSPIPVGRGEQFF. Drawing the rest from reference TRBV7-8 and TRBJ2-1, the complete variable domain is GAGVSQSPRYKVAKRGQDVALRCDPISGHVSLFWYQQALGQGPEFLTYFQNEAQLDKSGLPSDRFFAERPEGSVSTLKIQRTQQEDSAVYLCASSPIPVGRGEQFFGPGTRLTVL.